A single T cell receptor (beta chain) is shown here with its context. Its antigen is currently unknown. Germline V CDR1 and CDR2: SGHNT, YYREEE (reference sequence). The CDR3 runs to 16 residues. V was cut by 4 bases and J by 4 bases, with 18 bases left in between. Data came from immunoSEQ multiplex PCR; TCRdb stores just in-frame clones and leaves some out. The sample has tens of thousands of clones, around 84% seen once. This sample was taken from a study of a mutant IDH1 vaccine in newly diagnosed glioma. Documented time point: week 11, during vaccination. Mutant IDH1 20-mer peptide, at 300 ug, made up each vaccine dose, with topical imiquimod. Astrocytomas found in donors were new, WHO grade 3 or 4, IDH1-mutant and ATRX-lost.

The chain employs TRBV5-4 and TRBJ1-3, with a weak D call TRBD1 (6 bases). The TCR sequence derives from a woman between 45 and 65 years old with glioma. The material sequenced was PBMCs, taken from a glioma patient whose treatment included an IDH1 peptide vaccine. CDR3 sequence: CASSPGAGASGNTIYF. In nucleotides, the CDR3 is TGTGCCAGCAGCCCAGGCGCGGGGGCGAGCGGAAACACCATATATTTT.